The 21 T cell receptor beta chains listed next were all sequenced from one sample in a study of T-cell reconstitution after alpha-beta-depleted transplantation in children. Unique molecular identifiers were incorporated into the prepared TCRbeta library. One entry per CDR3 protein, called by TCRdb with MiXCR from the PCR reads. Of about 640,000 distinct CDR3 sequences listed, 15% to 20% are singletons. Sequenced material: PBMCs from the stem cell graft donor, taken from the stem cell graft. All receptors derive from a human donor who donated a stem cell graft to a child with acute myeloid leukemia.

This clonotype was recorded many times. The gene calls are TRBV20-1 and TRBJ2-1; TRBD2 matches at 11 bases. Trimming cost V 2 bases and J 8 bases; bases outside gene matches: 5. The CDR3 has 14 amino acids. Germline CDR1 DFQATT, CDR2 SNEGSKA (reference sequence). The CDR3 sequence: CSARPGTSGHEQFF. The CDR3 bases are TGCAGTGCTAGACCCGGGACTAGCGGTCATGAGCAGTTCTTC.

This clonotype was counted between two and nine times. CDR3 sequence (DNA): TGTGCCAGCAGTGACCGTTGGCCCCGCAGCGGGGATGGCTACACCTTC. Protein: CASSDRWPRSGDGYTF. The V and J genes are TRBV25-1 and TRBJ1-2; D is unresolved. The V end lost 3 bases, the J end lost 6 bases, and 20 bases lay between the germline ends. This CDR3 region has 16 residues. Germline CDR1 MGHDK, CDR2 SYGVNS.

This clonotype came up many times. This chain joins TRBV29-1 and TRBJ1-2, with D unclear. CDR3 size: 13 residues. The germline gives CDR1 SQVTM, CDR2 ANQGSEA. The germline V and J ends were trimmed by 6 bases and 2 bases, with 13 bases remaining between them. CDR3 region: CSVEGPENYGYTF. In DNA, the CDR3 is TGCAGCGTAGAGGGTCCAGAAAACTATGGCTACACCTTC.

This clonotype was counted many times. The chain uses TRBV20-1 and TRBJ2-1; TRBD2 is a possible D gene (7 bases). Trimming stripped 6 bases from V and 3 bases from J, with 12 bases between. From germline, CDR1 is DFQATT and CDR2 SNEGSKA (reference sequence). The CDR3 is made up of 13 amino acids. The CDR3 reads CSARRGLYNEQFF. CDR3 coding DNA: TGCAGTGCCCGGCGGGGGCTCTACAATGAGCAGTTCTTC.

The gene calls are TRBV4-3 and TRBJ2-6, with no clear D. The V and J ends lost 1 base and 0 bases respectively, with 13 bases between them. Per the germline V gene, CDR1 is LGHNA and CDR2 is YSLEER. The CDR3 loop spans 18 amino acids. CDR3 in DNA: TGCGCCAGCAGCCAAGGTGGATACGTAAACTCTGGGGCCAACGTCCTGACTTTC. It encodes CASSQGGYVNSGANVLTF.

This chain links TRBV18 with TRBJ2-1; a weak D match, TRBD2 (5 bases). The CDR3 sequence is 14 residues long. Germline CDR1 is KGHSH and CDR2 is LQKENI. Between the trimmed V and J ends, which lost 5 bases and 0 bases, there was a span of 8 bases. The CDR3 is CASSNGVSYNEQFF. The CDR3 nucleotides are TGTGCCAGCTCAAACGGGGTCTCCTACAATGAGCAGTTCTTC.

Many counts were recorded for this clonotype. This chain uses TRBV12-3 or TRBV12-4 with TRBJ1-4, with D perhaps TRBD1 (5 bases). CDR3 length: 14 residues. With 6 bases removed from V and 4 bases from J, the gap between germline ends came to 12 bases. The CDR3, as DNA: TGTGCCAGCAGCCGCGACAGATATAATGAAAAACTGTTTTTT. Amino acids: CASSRDRYNEKLFF.

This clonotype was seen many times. CDR3 nucleotides: TGTGCCACCAGTGAAAACGGACAGGGCGACGTGGAGCCCCAGCATTTT. It translates to CATSENGQGDVEPQHF. This rearrangement joins TRBV24-1 to TRBJ1-5; TRBD1 agrees at 8 bases. CDR3 length equals 16 residues. V was pared by 4 bases and J by 8 bases, with 12 bases of the junction left unmatched. Germline V lookup: CDR1 KGHDR, CDR2 SFDVKD.

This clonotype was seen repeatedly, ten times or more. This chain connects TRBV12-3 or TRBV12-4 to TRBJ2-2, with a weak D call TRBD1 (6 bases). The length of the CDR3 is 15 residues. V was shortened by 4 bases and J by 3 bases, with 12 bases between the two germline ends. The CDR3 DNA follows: TGTGCCAGCAGTTCCCGGGACACCTACACCGGGGAGCTGTTTTTT. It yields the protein CASSSRDTYTGELFF.

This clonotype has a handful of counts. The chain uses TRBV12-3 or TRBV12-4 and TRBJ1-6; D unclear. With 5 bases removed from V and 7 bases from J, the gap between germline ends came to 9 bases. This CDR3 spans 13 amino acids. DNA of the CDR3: TGTGCCAGCAGTCGTTCGGGGAATTCACCCCTCCACTTT. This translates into CASSRSGNSPLHF.

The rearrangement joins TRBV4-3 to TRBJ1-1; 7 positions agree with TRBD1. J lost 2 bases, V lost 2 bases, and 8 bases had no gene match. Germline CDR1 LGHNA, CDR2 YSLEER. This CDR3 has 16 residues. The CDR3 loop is CASSQSRTGKNTEAFF. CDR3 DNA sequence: TGCGCCAGCAGCCAATCGAGGACAGGTAAAAACACTGAAGCTTTCTTT.

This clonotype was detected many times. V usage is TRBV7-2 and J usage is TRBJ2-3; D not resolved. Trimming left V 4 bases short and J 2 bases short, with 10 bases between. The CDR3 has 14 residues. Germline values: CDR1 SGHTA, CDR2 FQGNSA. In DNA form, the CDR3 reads TGTGCCAGCAGCTCGGCTAGAGTCACAGATACGCAGTATTTT. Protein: CASSSARVTDTQYF.

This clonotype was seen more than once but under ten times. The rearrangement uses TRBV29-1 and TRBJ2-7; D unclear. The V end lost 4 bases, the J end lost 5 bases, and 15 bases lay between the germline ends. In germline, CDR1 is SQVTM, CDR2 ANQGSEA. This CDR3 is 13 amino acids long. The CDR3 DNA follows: TGCAGCGTTGGTCAAGAGCGTTGGAACGAGCAGTACTTC. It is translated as CSVGQERWNEQYF.

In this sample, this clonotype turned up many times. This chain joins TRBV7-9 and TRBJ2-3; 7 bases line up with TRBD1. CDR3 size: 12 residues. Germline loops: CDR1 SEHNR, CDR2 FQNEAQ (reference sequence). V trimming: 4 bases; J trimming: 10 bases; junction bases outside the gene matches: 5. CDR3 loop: CASSSTGDAQYF. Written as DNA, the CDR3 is TGTGCCAGCAGCTCAACAGGGGACGCGCAGTATTTT.

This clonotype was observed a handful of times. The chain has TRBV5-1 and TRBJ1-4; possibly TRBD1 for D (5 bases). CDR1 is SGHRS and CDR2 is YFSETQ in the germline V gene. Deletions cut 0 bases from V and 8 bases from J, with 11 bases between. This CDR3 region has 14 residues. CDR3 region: CASSLVGDVEKLFF. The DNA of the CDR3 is TGCGCCAGCAGCTTGGTCGGGGACGTGGAAAAACTGTTTTTT.

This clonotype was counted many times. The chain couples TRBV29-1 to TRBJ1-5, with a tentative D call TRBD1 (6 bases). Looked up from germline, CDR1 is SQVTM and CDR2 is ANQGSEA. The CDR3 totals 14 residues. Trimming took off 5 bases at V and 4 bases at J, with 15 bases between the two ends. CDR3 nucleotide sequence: TGCAGCGTTCGAGGGGGGGACTCAAATCAGCCCCAGCATTTT. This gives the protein CSVRGGDSNQPQHF.

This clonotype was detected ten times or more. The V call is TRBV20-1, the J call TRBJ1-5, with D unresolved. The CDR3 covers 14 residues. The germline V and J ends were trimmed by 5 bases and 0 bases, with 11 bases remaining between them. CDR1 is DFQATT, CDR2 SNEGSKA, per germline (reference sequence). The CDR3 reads CSASQVNSNQPQHF. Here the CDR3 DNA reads TGCAGTGCTTCGCAGGTGAATAGCAATCAGCCCCAGCATTTT.

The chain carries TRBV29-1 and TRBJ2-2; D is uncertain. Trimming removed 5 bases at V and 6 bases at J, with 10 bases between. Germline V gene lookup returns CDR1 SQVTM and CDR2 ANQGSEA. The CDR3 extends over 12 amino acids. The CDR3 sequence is CSVPVAAGELFF. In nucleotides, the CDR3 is TGCAGCGTTCCGGTGGCGGCCGGGGAGCTGTTTTTT.

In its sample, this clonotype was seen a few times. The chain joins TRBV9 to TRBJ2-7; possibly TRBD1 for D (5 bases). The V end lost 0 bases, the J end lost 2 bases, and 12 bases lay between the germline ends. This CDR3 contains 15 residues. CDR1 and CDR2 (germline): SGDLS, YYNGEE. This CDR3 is CASSVGIQETYEQYF. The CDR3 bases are TGTGCCAGCAGCGTAGGGATACAGGAGACCTACGAGCAGTACTTC.

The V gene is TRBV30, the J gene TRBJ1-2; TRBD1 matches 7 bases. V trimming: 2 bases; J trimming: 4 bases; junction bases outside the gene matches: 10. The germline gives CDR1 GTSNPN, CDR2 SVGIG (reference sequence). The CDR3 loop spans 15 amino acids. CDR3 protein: CAWSPRPGGTYGYTF. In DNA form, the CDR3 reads TGTGCCTGGAGTCCTCGACCAGGGGGTACCTATGGCTACACCTTC. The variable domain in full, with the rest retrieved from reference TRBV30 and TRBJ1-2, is SQTIHQWPATLVQPVGSPLSLECTVEGTSNPNLYWYRQAAGRGLQLLFYSVGIGQISSEVPQNLSASRPQDRQFILSSKKLLLSDSGFYLCAWSPRPGGTYGYTFGSGTRLTVV.

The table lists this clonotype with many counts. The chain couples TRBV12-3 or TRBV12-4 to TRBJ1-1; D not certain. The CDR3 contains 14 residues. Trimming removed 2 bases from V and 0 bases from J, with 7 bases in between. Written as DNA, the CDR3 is TGTGCCAGCAGTTTATGGGCTGTGAACACTGAAGCTTTCTTT. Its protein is CASSLWAVNTEAFF.